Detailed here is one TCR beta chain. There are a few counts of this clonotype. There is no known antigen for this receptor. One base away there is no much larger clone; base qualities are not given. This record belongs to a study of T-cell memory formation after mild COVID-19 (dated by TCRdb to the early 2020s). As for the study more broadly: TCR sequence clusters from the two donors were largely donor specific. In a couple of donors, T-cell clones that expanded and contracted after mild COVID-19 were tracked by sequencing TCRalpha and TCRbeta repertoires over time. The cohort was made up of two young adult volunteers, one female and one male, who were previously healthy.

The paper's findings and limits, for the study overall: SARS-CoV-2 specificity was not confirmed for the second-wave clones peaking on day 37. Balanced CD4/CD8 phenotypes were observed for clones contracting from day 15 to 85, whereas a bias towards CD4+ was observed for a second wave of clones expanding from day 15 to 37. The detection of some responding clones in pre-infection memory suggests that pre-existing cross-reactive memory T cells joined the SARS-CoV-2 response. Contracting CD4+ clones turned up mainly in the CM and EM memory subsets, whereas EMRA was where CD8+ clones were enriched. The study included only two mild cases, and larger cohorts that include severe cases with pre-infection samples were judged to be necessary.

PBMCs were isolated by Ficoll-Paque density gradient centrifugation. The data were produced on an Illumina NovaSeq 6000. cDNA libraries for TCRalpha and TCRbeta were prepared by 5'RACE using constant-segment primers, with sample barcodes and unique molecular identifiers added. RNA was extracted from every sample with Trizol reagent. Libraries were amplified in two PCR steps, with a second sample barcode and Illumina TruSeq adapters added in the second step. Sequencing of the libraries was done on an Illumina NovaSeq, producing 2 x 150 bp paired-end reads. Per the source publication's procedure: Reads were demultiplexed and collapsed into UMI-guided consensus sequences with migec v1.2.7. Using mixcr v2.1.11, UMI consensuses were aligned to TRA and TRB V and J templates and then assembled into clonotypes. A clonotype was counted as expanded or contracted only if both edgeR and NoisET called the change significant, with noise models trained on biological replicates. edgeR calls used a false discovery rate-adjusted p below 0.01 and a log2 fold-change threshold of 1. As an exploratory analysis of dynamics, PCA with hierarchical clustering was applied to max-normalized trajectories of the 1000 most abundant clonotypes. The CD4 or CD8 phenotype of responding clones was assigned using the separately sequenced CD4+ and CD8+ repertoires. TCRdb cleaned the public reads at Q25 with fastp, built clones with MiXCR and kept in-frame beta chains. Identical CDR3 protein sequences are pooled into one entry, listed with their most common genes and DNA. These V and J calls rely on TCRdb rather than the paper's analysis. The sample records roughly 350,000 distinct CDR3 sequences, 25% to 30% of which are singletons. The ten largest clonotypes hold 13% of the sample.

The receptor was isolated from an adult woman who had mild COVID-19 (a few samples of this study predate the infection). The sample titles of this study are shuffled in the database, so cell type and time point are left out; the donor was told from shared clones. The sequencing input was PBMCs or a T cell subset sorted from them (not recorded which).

The CDR3 reads CASSLEVGGGTDTQYF. Here is the DNA: TGTGCCAGCAGCTTAGAGGTGGGCGGGGGCACAGATACGCAGTATTTT. The chain is encoded by TRBV7-2 joined to TRBJ2-3; a weak D assignment points to TRBD2 (6 bases agree). From the cysteine up to the phenylalanine, the CDR3 has a length of 16 residues. Just CDR3 DNA is preserved here, 48 bases in frame from base 1. Via the germline V gene, CDR1 is SGHTA and CDR2 FQGNSA. The V end loses 1 base and the J end loses 1 base, and a stretch of 12 bases separates them.